This TCR beta chain was retrieved from a study of blood T cell repertoires in COVID-19. Study information: Some COVID-19 samples were acute and others convalescent; all came from the United States, Italy and Spain. T cells, B-cell-depleted T cells, or PBMCs supplied cDNA or gDNA.

Germline CDR1 reads SGHNT; CDR2 reads YENEEA. Trimming at V came to 3 bases and at J to 4 bases, leaving 6 bases not matched to a gene. This CDR3 contains 14 residues. Per the original methods: By means of reference gene primer amplification, nucleated cell counts were estimated. Sequenced by immunoSEQ multiplex PCR; TCRdb stores in-frame clones only, minus some. V, J and clone size are those of that table, while D and trimming were read from the DNA. The table shows approximately 670,000 clones, with 85% to 90% occurring only once. The receptor's source is a woman under 30 with acute or convalescent COVID-19. The rearrangement links TRBV11-3 to TRBJ2-7; 7 bases map to TRBD1. Sequencing used peripheral blood. The CDR3 here is CASSFGTEPYEQYF. CDR3 nucleotide sequence: TGTGCCAGCAGCTTTGGGACAGAACCTTACGAGCAGTACTTC.